These 19 T cell receptor beta chains were sequenced from one sample in a study of cytomegalovirus exposure and HLA in healthy donors. Primers included in the PCR were 60 Vbeta and 13 Jbeta primers. The assay was immunoSEQ multiplex PCR, and TCRdb's table has in-frame clones only and misses some. Of some 140,000 clones in the sample, 77% were seen once. The sample taken for sequencing was PBMCs. All receptors come from a man aged 30 to 45 in good health and CMV-seronegative.

The chain couples TRBV27 to TRBJ2-5, with no clear D. This CDR3 has 13 amino acids. Germline values: CDR1 MNHEY, CDR2 SMNVEV (reference sequence). Trimming cost V 5 bases and J 2 bases, with 9 bases left between them. The CDR3 is CASSLTLQETQYF. The DNA of the CDR3 is TGTGCCAGCAGTCTGACATTGCAAGAGACCCAGTACTTC.

The chain links TRBV28 to TRBJ2-7; D remains ambiguous. CDR1 MDHEN and CDR2 SYDVKM come from the germline V gene. CDR3 length: 16 amino acids. Trimming removed 2 bases at V and 0 bases at J, with 14 bases between. The CDR3 sequence is CASSLGPDISSYEQYF. In DNA form, the CDR3 reads TGTGCCAGCAGTTTAGGGCCGGATATAAGCTCCTACGAGCAGTACTTC.

The chain couples TRBV5-6 to TRBJ1-2; D uncertain. The V gene lost 0 bases and the J gene lost 7 bases, with 13 bases spanning the gap. The CDR3 consists of 14 residues. Germline CDR1 and CDR2: SGHDT and YYEEEE. This CDR3 reads CASSLELYEAGYTF. In nucleotides, the CDR3 is TGTGCCAGCAGCTTGGAACTTTACGAGGCTGGCTACACCTTC. The full variable domain, its missing parts supplied by reference TRBV5-6 and TRBJ1-2, is DAGVTQSPTHLIKTRGQQVTLRCSPKSGHDTVSWYQQALGQGPQFIFQYYEEEERQRGNFPDRFSGHQFPNYSSELNVNALLLGDSALYLCASSLELYEAGYTFGSGTRLTVV.

The gene calls are TRBV7-3 and TRBJ2-7; tentatively, D is TRBD2 (6 bases). Germline loops: CDR1 SGHTA, CDR2 FQGTGA. The CDR3 is made up of 15 amino acids. Trimming took off 4 bases at V and 5 bases at J, with 18 bases between the two ends. The CDR3 nucleotides are TGTGCCAGCAGCTACTTCGGGGGACCCAACGACGAGCAGTACTTC. This sequence encodes CASSYFGGPNDEQYF.

This clone was detected only once. J is TRBJ1-1 and V is TRBV27; no clear D gene. Germline V gene data show CDR1 as MNHEY and CDR2 as SMNVEV (reference sequence). The CDR3 is made up of 14 amino acids. V lost 3 bases, J lost 2 bases, and 10 bases lay in between. The CDR3 protein is CASSFRRGNTEAFF. Here the CDR3 DNA reads TGTGCCAGCAGTTTTAGGCGGGGAAACACTGAAGCTTTCTTT.

This clone appeared a few times. The chain recombines TRBV10-3 with TRBJ2-5, with 9 positions matching TRBD1. Unmatched junction bases numbered 7, after V lost 10 bases and J lost 4 bases. The CDR3 covers 13 residues. In germline, CDR1 is ENHRY, CDR2 SYGVKD. In DNA, the CDR3 is TGTGCCACCGAGATGGACAGGGGAGAGACCCAGTACTTC. Encoded protein: CATEMDRGETQYF.

This chain joins TRBV19 and TRBJ2-1, with TRBD2 matching over 9 bases. The germline CDR1 and CDR2 sequences are LNHDA and SQIVND (reference sequence). Unmatched junction bases numbered 5, after V lost 7 bases and J lost 4 bases. The CDR3 sequence is 14 residues long. CDR3 sequence reads: CASTREGPYNEQFF. CDR3 in DNA: TGTGCCAGTACGCGGGAGGGCCCGTACAATGAGCAGTTCTTC.

The V gene is TRBV4-1, the J gene TRBJ2-5; 7 positions match TRBD1. V shed 2 bases, J shed 1 base, and the junction held 4 bases outside the gene matches. The CDR3 totals 15 residues. Germline V gene lookup returns CDR1 MGHRA and CDR2 YSYEKL. CDR3 coding DNA: TGCGCCAGCAGCCAAAGACAGGGACCCCAAGAGACCCAGTACTTC. It translates to CASSQRQGPQETQYF.

This chain connects TRBV6-6 to TRBJ1-2; no clear D. V lost 2 bases and J lost 0, with 4 bases in between. In germline, CDR1 is MNHNY, CDR2 SVGAGI (reference sequence). CDR3 size: 13 residues. The CDR3 DNA sequence: TGTGCCAGCAGTTACAGCACTAACTATGGCTACACCTTC. This codes for CASSYSTNYGYTF.

This clone has more than one count but fewer than ten. V is TRBV7-9 and J is TRBJ1-4; D perhaps matches TRBD1 (6 bases). This CDR3 has 17 amino acids. Deletions cut 5 bases from V and 8 bases from J, with 24 bases between. Germline V gives CDR1 SEHNR, CDR2 FQNEAQ (reference sequence). DNA for the CDR3: TGTGCCAGCAGCCGTACGAACTGGAACAGGGCATACGAAAAACTGTTTTTT. Its translation: CASSRTNWNRAYEKLFF.

This clone was seen just once. The chain couples TRBV10-3 to TRBJ2-5; D is unresolved. The V gene lost 3 bases and the J gene lost 5 bases, with 4 bases spanning the gap. Germline V lookup: CDR1 ENHRY, CDR2 SYGVKD. The CDR3 totals 11 residues. CDR3 amino acids: CAISDRETQYF. The CDR3, as DNA: TGTGCCATCAGTGACAGGGAGACCCAGTACTTC.

V is TRBV15 and J is TRBJ2-5, with TRBD1 matching over 10 bases. The germline V gene encodes CDR1 LNHNV and CDR2 YYDKDF (reference sequence). The CDR3 contains 16 residues. Unmatched junction bases numbered 7, after V lost 5 bases and J lost 1 base. CDR3 DNA sequence: TGTGCCACCAGCTCCTTTTGGGACAGGGGCCAAGAGACCCAGTACTTC. The encoded protein is CATSSFWDRGQETQYF.

The CDR3 DNA reads TGTGCCAGCAGTGGGGCGGCTGAAAAACTGTTTTTT. Protein sequence: CASSGAAEKLFF. The chain uses TRBV28 and TRBJ1-4, with D maybe TRBD1 (5 bases). This CDR3 region has 12 residues. CDR1 MDHEN and CDR2 SYDVKM come from the germline V gene. V lost 5 bases and J 7 bases, leaving 8 bases between the germline ends.

The chain employs TRBV5-6 and TRBJ2-3, with D uncertain. Germline CDR1 SGHDT, CDR2 YYEEEE. The CDR3 totals 12 residues. The ends were cut back, 2 bases at V and 4 bases at J, with 5 bases in the middle. CDR3: CASSFWPDTQYF. The CDR3 coding sequence is TGTGCCAGCAGCTTTTGGCCAGATACGCAGTATTTT. The full variable domain, its missing parts supplied by reference TRBV5-6 and TRBJ2-3, is DAGVTQSPTHLIKTRGQQVTLRCSPKSGHDTVSWYQQALGQGPQFIFQYYEEEERQRGNFPDRFSGHQFPNYSSELNVNALLLGDSALYLCASSFWPDTQYFGPGTRLTVL.

The J gene is TRBJ2-4, the V gene TRBV28, with D hard to call. CDR3 size: 15 residues. In germline, CDR1 is MDHEN, CDR2 SYDVKM. V lost 4 bases, J lost 0 bases, and 10 bases lay in between. CDR3 in amino acids: CASSSLELAKNIQYF. The CDR3 bases are TGTGCCAGCAGTTCCCTAGAACTAGCCAAAAACATTCAGTACTTC.

The chain is built from TRBV2 and TRBJ2-1, with 11 bases matching TRBD2. Germline V gene data show CDR1 as SNHLY and CDR2 as FYNNEI. The CDR3 extends over 16 amino acids. Germline trimming cut 0 bases from V and 5 bases from J; bases unmatched to any gene: 3. The CDR3 spells CASSEAGLAGHNEQFF. CDR3 DNA sequence: TGTGCCAGCAGTGAAGCAGGACTAGCGGGCCACAATGAGCAGTTCTTC.

This clone was detected a few times. The chain carries TRBV4-2 and TRBJ2-7; D is unclear. The V end lost 4 bases, the J end lost 5 bases, and 18 bases lay between the germline ends. Germline CDR1 reads LGHNA; CDR2 reads YNFKEQ. The CDR3 is made up of 15 amino acids. The CDR3 DNA reads as TGTGCCAGCAGCCTCTTTAAATCCGTATCCGACGAGCAGTACTTC. This codes for CASSLFKSVSDEQYF.

The genes are TRBV14 and TRBJ2-5, with TRBD2 matching 13 bases. The CDR3 has 18 residues. Germline V CDR1 and CDR2: SGHDN, FVKESK. V dropped 8 bases and J dropped 4; count of bases not matched to a gene: 16. The CDR3 nucleotides read TGTGCCAGCTCTAATTCGGGACTAGCGGGAACCCTCGGAGAGACCCAGTACTTC. It encodes CASSNSGLAGTLGETQYF.

This chain uses TRBV5-8 with TRBJ1-2, with 7 bases identical to TRBD1. V gave up 4 bases and J gave up 4 bases; unmatched junction bases: 10. CDR1 and CDR2 from the germline V gene are SGHTS and YDEGEE. This CDR3 spans 15 amino acids. The CDR3 protein is CASSPGRQGLYGYTF. The CDR3 nucleotides read TGTGCCAGCAGCCCGGGACGACAGGGTCTCTATGGCTACACCTTC.